These 7 T cell receptor beta chains share one sample of origin, sequenced in a study of cytomegalovirus exposure and HLA in healthy donors. Profiling relied on immunoSEQ multiplex PCR, and the TCRdb table lists in-frame clones only, not all of them. The sample lists fewer than 200,000 clones; more than 65% were seen once. Specimen: PBMCs. The receptors were sampled from a woman younger than 35 in good health and CMV-seropositive.

J is TRBJ1-1 and V is TRBV5-1; D may be TRBD1 (6 bases). There are 16 residues in the CDR3. The V gene lost 5 bases and the J gene lost 1 base, with 18 bases spanning the gap. Germline V gives CDR1 SGHRS, CDR2 YFSETQ. DNA of the CDR3: TGCGCCAGCAGTACCACGGGGGCGGGGGCGAACACTGAAGCTTTCTTT. This sequence encodes CASSTTGAGANTEAFF.

The count of this clone is one. CDR3 residues: CASSTDSGPYGYTF. As DNA, the CDR3 is TGCGCCAGCAGTACCGATAGCGGACCCTATGGCTACACCTTC. This chain joins TRBV5-1 and TRBJ1-2; D gene unclear. In germline, CDR1 is SGHRS, CDR2 YFSETQ. Trimming shortened V by 5 bases and J by 4 bases, and 15 bases separated the two germline ends. The CDR3 has 14 residues.

The chain carries TRBV12-5 and TRBJ1-2; D call uncertain. CDR1 is LGHNT, CDR2 FRNRAP, per germline. The ends were cut back, 5 bases at V and 6 bases at J, with 16 bases in the middle. This CDR3 comprises 14 residues. The CDR3 is CASGDPAGMDGYTF. Here the CDR3 DNA reads TGTGCTAGTGGTGACCCGGCGGGAATGGATGGCTACACCTTC. The variable domain in full, completed from reference TRBV12-5 and TRBJ1-2, reads DARVTQTPRHKVTEMGQEVTMRCQPILGHNTVFWYRQTMMQGLELLAYFRNRAPLDDSGMPKDRFSAEMPDATLATLKIQPSEPRDSAVYFCASGDPAGMDGYTFGSGTRLTVV.

This chain links TRBV6-1 with TRBJ2-7; D might be TRBD1 (6 bases). The CDR3 has 15 amino acids. V lost 6 bases, J lost 2 bases, and 17 bases lay in between. Germline CDR1 is MNHNS and CDR2 is SASEGT. The CDR3 DNA reads TGTGCCAGCAGGGAGAGGACAGCCTCCCCCTACGAGCAGTACTTC. It specifies CASRERTASPYEQYF.

The chain is built from TRBV10-3 and TRBJ1-2; TRBD1 is a possible D gene (6 bases). The V end was cut by 3 bases, the J end by 6 bases, with 14 bases between. CDR3 size: 14 residues. Germline V gene sequence: CDR1 ENHRY, CDR2 SYGVKD. CDR3 region: CAISDTIQGDGYTF. In DNA, the CDR3 is TGTGCCATCAGTGATACGATACAGGGAGATGGCTACACCTTC.

CDR3: CSVTNRLNYGYTF. The CDR3 nucleotides are TGCAGCGTGACGAACAGATTGAACTATGGCTACACCTTC. The V gene is TRBV29-1, the J gene TRBJ1-2; no clear D. Looked up from germline, CDR1 is SQVTM and CDR2 is ANQGSEA. CDR3 size: 13 residues. V was pared by 6 bases and J by 2 bases, with 13 bases between.

This clone was counted only a few times. The chain couples TRBV2 to TRBJ1-5; 11 nucleotides line up with TRBD1. Germline V gene data show CDR1 as SNHLY and CDR2 as FYNNEI. The CDR3 covers 15 residues. The junction had 8 bases not matched to a gene; V was cut back by 6 bases and J by 7 bases. CDR3 residues: CASSGGQGAPQPQHF. The CDR3, as DNA: TGTGCCAGCAGCGGCGGACAGGGGGCCCCGCAGCCCCAGCATTTT.